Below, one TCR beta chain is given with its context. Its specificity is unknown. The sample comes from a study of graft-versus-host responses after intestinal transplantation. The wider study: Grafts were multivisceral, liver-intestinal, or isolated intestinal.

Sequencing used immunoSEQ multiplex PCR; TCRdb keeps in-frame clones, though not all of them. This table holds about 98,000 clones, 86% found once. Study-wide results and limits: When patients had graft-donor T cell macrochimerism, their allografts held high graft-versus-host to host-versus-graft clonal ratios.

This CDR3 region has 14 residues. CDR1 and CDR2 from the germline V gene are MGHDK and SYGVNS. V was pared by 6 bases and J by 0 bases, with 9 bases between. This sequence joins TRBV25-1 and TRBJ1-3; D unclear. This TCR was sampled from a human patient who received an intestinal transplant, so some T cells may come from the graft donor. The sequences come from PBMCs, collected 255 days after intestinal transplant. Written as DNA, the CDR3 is TGTGCCAGCAGCGGGAGGAACTCTGGAAACACCATATATTTT. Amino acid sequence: CASSGRNSGNTIYF.